The clone carrying this T cell receptor (beta chain) was detected only a few times. The antigen is not known. CDR3 length: 15 residues. The V and J ends lost 3 bases and 3 bases, in that order; junction bases with no gene match: 8. Germline V lookup: CDR1 ENHRY, CDR2 SYGVKD. The data derive from a study of beta chain features in type 1 diabetes. As every portion of the isolated RNA was reverse transcribed, the sequencing read expressed TCRB transcripts. TCRdb keeps only in-frame clones here, not all; method: immunoSEQ multiplex PCR. This table has 300,000 to 350,000 clones, roughly 13% appearing once. Study-wide findings and caveats: A cDNA-based sequencing approach could over-represent cells with high TCR expression. Shorter TCRB CDR3s, moderately but significantly so, marked every one of the four CD4+ subsets in Type 1 diabetes patients.

The chain combines TRBV10-3 with TRBJ2-7; 7 bases fit TRBD1. This sequence was found in a woman between 18 and 29 years old with type 1 diabetes. The sample taken for sequencing was naive CD4+ T cells from blood. For the CDR3, the DNA is TGTGCCATCAGTGAATCGGGACAGCGGATCTACGAGCAGTACGTC. It yields the protein CAISESGQRIYEQYV.